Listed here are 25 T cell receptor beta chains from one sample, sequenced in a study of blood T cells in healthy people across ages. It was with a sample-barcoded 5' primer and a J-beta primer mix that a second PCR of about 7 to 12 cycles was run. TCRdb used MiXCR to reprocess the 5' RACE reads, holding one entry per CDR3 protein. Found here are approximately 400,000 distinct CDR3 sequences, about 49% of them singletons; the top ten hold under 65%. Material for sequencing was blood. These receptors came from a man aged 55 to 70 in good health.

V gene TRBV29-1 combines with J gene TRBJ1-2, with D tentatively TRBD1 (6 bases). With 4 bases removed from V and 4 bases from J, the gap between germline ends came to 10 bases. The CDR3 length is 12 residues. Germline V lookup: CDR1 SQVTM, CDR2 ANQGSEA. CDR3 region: CSVAGGGYGYTF. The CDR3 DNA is TGCAGCGTTGCCGGGGGCGGCTATGGCTACACCTTC.

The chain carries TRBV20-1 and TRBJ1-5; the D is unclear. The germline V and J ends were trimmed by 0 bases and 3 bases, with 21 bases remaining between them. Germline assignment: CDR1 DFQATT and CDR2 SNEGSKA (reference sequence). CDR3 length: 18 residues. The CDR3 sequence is CSARDSSARHLINQPQHF. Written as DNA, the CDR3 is TGCAGTGCTAGAGATTCCTCGGCACGACACCTTATCAATCAGCCCCAGCATTTT.

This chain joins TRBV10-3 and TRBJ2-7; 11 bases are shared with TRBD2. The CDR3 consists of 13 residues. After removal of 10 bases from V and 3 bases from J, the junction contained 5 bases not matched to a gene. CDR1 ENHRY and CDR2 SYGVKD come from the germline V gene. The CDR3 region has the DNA TGTGCCACCTTGACTAGCGGGGTCTACGAGCAGTACTTC. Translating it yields CATLTSGVYEQYF.

The CDR3 is CASSEFMRETQYF. In DNA, the CDR3 is TGTGCCAGCAGTGAGTTCATGCGGGAGACCCAGTACTTC. This sequence joins TRBV2 and TRBJ2-5, with unresolved D. The CDR3 contains 13 residues. Trimming took 3 bases from V and 5 from J, leaving 10 bases between them. The germline CDR1 and CDR2 sequences are SNHLY and FYNNEI.

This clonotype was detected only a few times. Written as DNA, the CDR3 is TGTGCCAGCAGAGCGGGGGGGACCATCTCAGATACGCAGTATTTT. This sequence encodes CASRAGGTISDTQYF. The chain is built from TRBV12-3 or TRBV12-4 and TRBJ2-3; 10 nucleotides agree with TRBD2. The CDR3 loop spans 15 amino acids. The V gene end was trimmed by 6 bases and the J gene end by 4 bases; junction bases not matched to a gene: 7.

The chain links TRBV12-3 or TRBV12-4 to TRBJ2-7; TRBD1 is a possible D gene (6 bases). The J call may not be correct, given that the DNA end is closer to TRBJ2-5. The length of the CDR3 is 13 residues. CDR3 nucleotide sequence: TGTGCCAGCAGTTTCGGGACAATAGAGACCCAGTACTTC. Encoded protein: CASSFGTIETQYF.

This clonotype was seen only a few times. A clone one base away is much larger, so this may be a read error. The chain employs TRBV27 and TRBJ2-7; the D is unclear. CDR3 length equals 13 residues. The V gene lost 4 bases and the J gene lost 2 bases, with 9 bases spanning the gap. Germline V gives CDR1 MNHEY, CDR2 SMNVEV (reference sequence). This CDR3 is CASSCVPTYEQYF. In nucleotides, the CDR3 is TGTGCCAGCAGTTGTGTGCCGACCTACGAGCAGTACTTC.

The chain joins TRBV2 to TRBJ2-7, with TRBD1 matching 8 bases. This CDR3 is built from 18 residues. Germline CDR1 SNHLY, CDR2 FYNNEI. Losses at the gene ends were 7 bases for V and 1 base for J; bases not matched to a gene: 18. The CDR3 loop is CASKESGQGKKISYEQYF. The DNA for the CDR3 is TGTGCCAGCAAGGAGTCTGGACAGGGTAAGAAGATTTCCTACGAGCAGTACTTC. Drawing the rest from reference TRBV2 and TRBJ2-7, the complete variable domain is EPEVTQTPSHQVTQMGQEVILRCVPISNHLYFYWYRQILGQKVEFLVSFYNNEISEKSEIFDDQFSVERPDGSNFTLKIRSTKLEDSAMYFCASKESGQGKKISYEQYFGPGTRLTVT.

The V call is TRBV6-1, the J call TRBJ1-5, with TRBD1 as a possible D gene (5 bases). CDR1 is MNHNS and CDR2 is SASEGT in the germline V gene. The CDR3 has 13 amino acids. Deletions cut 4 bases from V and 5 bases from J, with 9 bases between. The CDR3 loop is CASSGRGDQPQHF. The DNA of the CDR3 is TGTGCCAGCAGTGGCCGGGGGGATCAGCCCCAGCATTTT.

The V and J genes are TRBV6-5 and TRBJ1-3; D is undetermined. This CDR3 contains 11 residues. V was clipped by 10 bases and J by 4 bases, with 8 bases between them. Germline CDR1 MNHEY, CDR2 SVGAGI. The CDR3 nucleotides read TGTGCCACACTTACAGGAAACACCATATATTTT. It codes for CATLTGNTIYF.

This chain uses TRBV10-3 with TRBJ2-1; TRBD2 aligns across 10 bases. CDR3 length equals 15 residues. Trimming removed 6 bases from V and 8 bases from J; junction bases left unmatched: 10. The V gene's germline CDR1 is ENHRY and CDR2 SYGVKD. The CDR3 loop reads CAISFGTSGNYEQFF. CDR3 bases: TGTGCCATCAGCTTTGGCACTAGCGGGAACTATGAGCAGTTCTTC.

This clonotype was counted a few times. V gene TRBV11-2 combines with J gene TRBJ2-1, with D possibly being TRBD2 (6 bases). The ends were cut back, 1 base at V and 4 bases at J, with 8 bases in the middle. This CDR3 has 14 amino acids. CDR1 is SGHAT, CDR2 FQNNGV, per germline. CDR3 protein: CASSLGDSYNEQFF. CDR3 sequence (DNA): TGTGCCAGCAGCTTAGGGGACTCTTACAATGAGCAGTTCTTC.

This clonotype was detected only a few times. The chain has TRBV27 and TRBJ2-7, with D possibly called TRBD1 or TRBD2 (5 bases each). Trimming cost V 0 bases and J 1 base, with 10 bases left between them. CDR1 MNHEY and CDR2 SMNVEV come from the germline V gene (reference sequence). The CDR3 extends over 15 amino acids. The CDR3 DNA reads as TGTGCCAGCAGTTTATCAACAGAGGGGTCCTACGAGCAGTACTTC. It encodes CASSLSTEGSYEQYF.

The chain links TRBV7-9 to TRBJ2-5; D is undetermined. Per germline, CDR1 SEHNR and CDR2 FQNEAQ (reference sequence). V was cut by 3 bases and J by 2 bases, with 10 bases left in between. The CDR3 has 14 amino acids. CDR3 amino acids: CASSFVQNQETQYF. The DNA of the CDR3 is TGTGCCAGCAGCTTTGTACAAAATCAAGAGACCCAGTACTTC.

The CDR3 here is CASSKVSEVYNEQFF. CDR3 nucleotides: TGTGCCAGCAGCAAAGTGTCAGAAGTCTACAATGAGCAGTTCTTC. This chain joins TRBV21-1 and TRBJ2-1. TRBV21-1 has pseudogene status. CDR3 length: 15 amino acids.

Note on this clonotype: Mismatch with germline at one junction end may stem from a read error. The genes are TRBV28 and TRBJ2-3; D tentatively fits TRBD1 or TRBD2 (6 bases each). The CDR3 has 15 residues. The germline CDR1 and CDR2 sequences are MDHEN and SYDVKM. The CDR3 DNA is TGTGCCAGCAGTTTTACGGGGGCCCGCACAGGTACGCAGTATTTT. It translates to CASSFTGARTGTQYF.

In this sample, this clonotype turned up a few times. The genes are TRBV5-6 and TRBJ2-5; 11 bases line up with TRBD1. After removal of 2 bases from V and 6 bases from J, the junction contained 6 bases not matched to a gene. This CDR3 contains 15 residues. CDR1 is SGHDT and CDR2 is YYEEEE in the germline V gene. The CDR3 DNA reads TGTGCCAGCAGCTTCTCCGGGACAGGGGGGCAGACCCAGTACTTC. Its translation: CASSFSGTGGQTQYF.

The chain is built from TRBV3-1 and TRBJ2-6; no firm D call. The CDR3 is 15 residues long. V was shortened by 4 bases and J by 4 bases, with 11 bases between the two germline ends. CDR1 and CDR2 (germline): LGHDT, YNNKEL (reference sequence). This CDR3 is CASSLGVLGANVLTF. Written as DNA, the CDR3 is TGTGCCAGCAGCCTCGGTGTTCTGGGGGCCAACGTCCTGACTTTC.

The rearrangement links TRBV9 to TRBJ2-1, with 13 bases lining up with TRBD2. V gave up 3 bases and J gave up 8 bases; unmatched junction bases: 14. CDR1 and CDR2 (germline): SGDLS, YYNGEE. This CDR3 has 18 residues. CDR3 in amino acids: CASSAGLAGTIFVDEQFF. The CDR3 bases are TGTGCCAGCAGCGCGGGACTAGCGGGAACAATTTTTGTCGATGAGCAGTTCTTC.

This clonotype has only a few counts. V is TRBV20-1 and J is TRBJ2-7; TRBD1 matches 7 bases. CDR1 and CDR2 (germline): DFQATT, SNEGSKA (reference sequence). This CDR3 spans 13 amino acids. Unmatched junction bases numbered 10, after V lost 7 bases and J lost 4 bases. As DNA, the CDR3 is TGCAGTGGCCTCCGGGACAGACTGTACGAGCAGTACTTC. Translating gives CSGLRDRLYEQYF.

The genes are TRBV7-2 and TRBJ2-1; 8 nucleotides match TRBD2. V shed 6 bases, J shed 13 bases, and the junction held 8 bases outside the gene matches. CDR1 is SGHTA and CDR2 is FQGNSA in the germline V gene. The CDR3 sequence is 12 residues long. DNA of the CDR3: TGTGCCAGCAGGGGCCGGGGGGGCTTACAGTTCTTC. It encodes CASRGRGGLQFF.

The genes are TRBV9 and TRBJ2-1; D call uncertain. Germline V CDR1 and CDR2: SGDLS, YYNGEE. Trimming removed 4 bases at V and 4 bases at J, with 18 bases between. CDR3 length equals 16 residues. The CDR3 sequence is CASSPELAFRYNEQFF. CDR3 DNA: TGTGCCAGCAGCCCCGAGTTGGCCTTCCGGTACAATGAGCAGTTCTTC.

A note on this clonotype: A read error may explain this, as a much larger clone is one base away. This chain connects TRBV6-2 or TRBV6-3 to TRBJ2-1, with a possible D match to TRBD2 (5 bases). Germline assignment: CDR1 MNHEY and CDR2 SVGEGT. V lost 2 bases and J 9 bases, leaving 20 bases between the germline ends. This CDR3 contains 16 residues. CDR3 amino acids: CASSYVGGPIHSEQFF. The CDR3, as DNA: TGTGCCAGCAGTTACGTGGGCGGGCCAATACACAGTGAGCAGTTCTTC.

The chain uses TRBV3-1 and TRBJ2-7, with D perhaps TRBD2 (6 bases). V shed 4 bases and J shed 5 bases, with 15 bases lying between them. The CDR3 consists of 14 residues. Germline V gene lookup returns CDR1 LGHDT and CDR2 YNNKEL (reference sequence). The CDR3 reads CASSPLASGNEQYF. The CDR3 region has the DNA TGTGCCAGCAGCCCGCTAGCGTCTGGAAACGAGCAGTACTTC.

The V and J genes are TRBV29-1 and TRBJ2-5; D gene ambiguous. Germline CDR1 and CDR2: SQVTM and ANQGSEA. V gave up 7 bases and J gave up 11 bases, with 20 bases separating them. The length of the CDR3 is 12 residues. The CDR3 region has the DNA TGCAGCGCCGTCGCTAGGTTCCATGAGCAGTACTTC. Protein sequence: CSAVARFHEQYF.